These T cell receptor beta chains were read from a single sample in a study of T cell responses to AZD1222 COVID-19 vaccine. Clones were sequenced by immunoSEQ multiplex PCR, and TCRdb holds only the in-frame ones, with some missing. This table holds 140,000 to 150,000 clones, about nine tenths found once. The material sequenced was peripheral blood, taken on day 0 of AZD1222 vaccination. These receptors were collected from an adult in good health. Each CDR3 is given with its conserved first and last residue. The order of the fields is CDR3 length, J gene, D gene, clone size, V gene, CDR3 DNA, CDR3 protein. The D gene is left open where the match is weak. A row's size may be missing; if present it is once, few, many or a size class.

length: 14; J: TRBJ1-1; D: .; size: .; V: TRBV20-1; DNA: TGCAGTGCTAGTGAGTCTCTCCTCGGGGCTGAAGCTTTCTTT; CDR3: CSASESLLGAEAFF
length: 14; J: TRBJ1-2; D: .; size: .; V: TRBV6-5; DNA: TGTGCCAGCAGCCGCCGACCCGATAACTATGGCTACACCTTC; CDR3: CASSRRPDNYGYTF
length: 17; J: TRBJ1-5; D: TRBD1; size: .; V: TRBV4-1; DNA: TGCGCCAGCAGCCAAGTAGCTAACAGGGGGAGCAATCAGCCCCAGCATTTT; CDR3: CASSQVANRGSNQPQHF
length: 16; J: TRBJ2-1; D: TRBD2; size: .; V: TRBV9; DNA: TGTGCCAGCAGCCTCGGATGGACTAGCGGTTACAATGAGCAGTTCTTC; CDR3: CASSLGWTSGYNEQFF
length: 15; J: TRBJ2-3; D: .; size: .; V: TRBV27; DNA: TGTGCCAGCAGTTTGCACTCGGGAAGCACAGATACGCAGTATTTT; CDR3: CASSLHSGSTDTQYF
length: 13; J: TRBJ1-6; D: .; size: .; V: TRBV27; DNA: TGTGCCAGCAGTTTCGGACGTAATTCACCCCTCCACTTT; CDR3: CASSFGRNSPLHF
length: 15; J: TRBJ2-7; D: .; size: .; V: TRBV30; DNA: TGTGCCTGGAGTCCCCCCGGACGGAAATACTACGAGCAGTACTTC; CDR3: CAWSPPGRKYYEQYF
length: 21; J: TRBJ2-5; D: TRBD2; size: once; V: TRBV7-3; DNA: TGTGCCAGCAGCTCCAGGTTCACTAGCGGGGGCGTTGGGCGATCAAAGGAGACCCAGTACTTC; CDR3: CASSSRFTSGGVGRSKETQYF
length: 14; J: TRBJ2-5; D: .; size: .; V: TRBV19; DNA: TGTGCCAGTAGTATGCAGGGGACGGGGGAGACCCAGTACTTC; CDR3: CASSMQGTGETQYF
length: 16; J: TRBJ2-7; D: TRBD2; size: .; V: TRBV2; DNA: TGTGCCAGCAGTCTCCCGGGGACTAGCGGACGTCTTCAGCAGTACTTC; CDR3: CASSLPGTSGRLQQYF
length: 14; J: TRBJ1-6; D: .; size: .; V: TRBV9; DNA: TGTGCCAGCAGCGTACGAGGGGATAATTCACCCCTCCACTTT; CDR3: CASSVRGDNSPLHF
length: 15; J: TRBJ1-1; D: .; size: .; V: TRBV6-5; DNA: TGTGCCAGCAGTTACGTCGGCGGACCGAACACTGAAGCTTTCTTT; CDR3: CASSYVGGPNTEAFF
length: 14; J: TRBJ2-5; D: .; size: .; V: TRBV27; DNA: TGTGCCAGCAGATCCGACTATGGGCAAGAGACCCAGTACTTC; CDR3: CASRSDYGQETQYF
length: 13; J: TRBJ2-7; D: .; size: .; V: TRBV18; DNA: TGTGCCAGCTCACCACCCTCGCGCCAAGAGCAGTACTTC; CDR3: CASSPPSRQEQYF
length: 11; J: TRBJ2-1; D: .; size: .; V: TRBV20-1; DNA: TGCAGTCTGTCGGTTGGGAATGAGCAGTTCTTC; CDR3: CSLSVGNEQFF
length: 14; J: TRBJ2-3; D: .; size: once; V: TRBV29-1; DNA: TGCAGCGTTAAACCAGACCCCGGACATCAGGATCAGTATTTT; CDR3: CSVKPDPGHQDQYF
length: 14; J: TRBJ2-6; D: .; size: .; V: TRBV30; DNA: TGTGCCTGGAGTGAGGGCGCTGGGGCCAACGTCCTGACTTTC; CDR3: CAWSEGAGANVLTF
length: 14; J: TRBJ1-6; D: TRBD1; size: .; V: TRBV27; DNA: TGTGCCAGCAGTCTAAGACAGGGCAATTCACCCCTCCACTTT; CDR3: CASSLRQGNSPLHF
length: 13; J: TRBJ1-2; D: TRBD1; size: .; V: TRBV7-2; DNA: TGTGCCAGCAGCGGAGGGACAGGGCGTCGCGTCACCTTC; CDR3: CASSGGTGRRVTF
length: 11; J: TRBJ2-5; D: .; size: .; V: TRBV27; DNA: TGTGCCAGCAGTGGAGGAGAGACCCAGTACTTC; CDR3: CASSGGETQYF
length: 15; J: TRBJ2-1; D: .; size: .; V: TRBV5-6; DNA: TGTGCCAGCAGCTTTTCAGTAGGGATCCACAATGAGCAGTTCTTC; CDR3: CASSFSVGIHNEQFF
length: 14; J: TRBJ2-1; D: .; size: .; V: TRBV7-2; DNA: TGTGCCAGCAGCTGGCCGGAACCATACAATGAGCAGTTCTTC; CDR3: CASSWPEPYNEQFF
length: 17; J: TRBJ2-4; D: TRBD1; size: once; V: TRBV18; DNA: TGTGCCAGCTCACCACCGAGGGACAGGGCGGCCAAAAACATTCAGTACTTC; CDR3: CASSPPRDRAAKNIQYF
length: 15; J: TRBJ2-2; D: TRBD2; size: once; V: TRBV27; DNA: TGTGCCTGCGGACTAGCGGGAGGTAGGACCGGGGAGCTGTTTTTT; CDR3: CACGLAGGRTGELFF
length: 16; J: TRBJ2-2; D: .; size: once; V: TRBV5-6; DNA: TGTGCCAGCAGCACCCGACGGGGCATCAACACCGGGGAGCTGTTTTTT; CDR3: CASSTRRGINTGELFF
length: 15; J: TRBJ2-7; D: TRBD2; size: .; V: TRBV29-1; DNA: TGCAGCGTTGCAGATCATCTAGCGGGAGCCTACGAGCAGTACTTC; CDR3: CSVADHLAGAYEQYF
length: 14; J: TRBJ1-5; D: .; size: .; V: TRBV18; DNA: TGTGCCAGCTCACGAGGGTTGGACAATCAGCCCCAGCATTTT; CDR3: CASSRGLDNQPQHF
length: 15; J: TRBJ1-2; D: TRBD1; size: .; V: TRBV11-2; DNA: TGTGCCAGCAGCCAAGACAGGGAAACTAACTATGGCTACACCTTC; CDR3: CASSQDRETNYGYTF
length: 13; J: TRBJ2-3; D: .; size: once; V: TRBV18; DNA: TGTGCCAGCTCACCGGGCTGGACAGATACGCAGTATTTT; CDR3: CASSPGWTDTQYF
length: 14; J: TRBJ1-1; D: .; size: .; V: TRBV9; DNA: TGTGCCAGCAGCGTAGGTGGTCCTTTCACTGAAGCTTTCTTT; CDR3: CASSVGGPFTEAFF
length: 15; J: TRBJ1-1; D: .; size: .; V: TRBV4-1; DNA: TGCGCCAGCAACCCCATGGGATTCGGTGACACTGAAGCTTTCTTT; CDR3: CASNPMGFGDTEAFF
length: 14; J: TRBJ2-5; D: .; size: many; V: TRBV6-1; DNA: TGTGCCAGCAGTGAAGGGGCAGCTCAAGAGACCCAGTACTTC; CDR3: CASSEGAAQETQYF